The rows below give T cell receptor beta chains drawn from one sample of a study of shared clonotypes between healthy human individuals. Some clones are missing from TCRdb's copy, which holds only in-frame ones; the method was immunoSEQ multiplex PCR. The sample includes a few million clones, about 92% seen only once; the top ten take 0.39%. Specimen: naive CD4+ T cells from PBMCs. Receptors originate from a young man in good health. Some clones in this sample may be carry-over from other donors' samples. The CDR3 runs from the conserved cysteine through the conserved F or W. The order of the fields is J gene, CDR3 length, D gene, clone size, V gene, CDR3 DNA, CDR3 protein. A D gene is named only where the DNA matches it firmly. Only part of the rows carry a size: once, few, many, or a class if the clone is expanded.

TRBJ2-5 16 TRBD1 . TRBV14 TGTGCCAGCAGCCAAGGGACAGGGGTCTACCAAGAGACCCAGTACTTC CASSQGTGVYQETQYF
TRBJ2-6 19 . . TRBV5-4 TGTGCCAGCAGCTCAAACCAGGGTCCGCTTAGGTCTGGGGCCAACGTCCTGACTTTC CASSSNQGPLRSGANVLTF
TRBJ2-5 14 . . TRBV18 TGTGCCAGCTCACCACCGTCGGGGGGCGAGACCCAGTACTTC CASSPPSGGETQYF
TRBJ2-7 16 TRBD2 once TRBV15 TGTGCCACCAGCAGAGATCGGGCGGGAGGGCTACACGAGCAGTACTTC CATSRDRAGGLHEQYF
TRBJ1-5 14 TRBD1 . TRBV4-1 TGCGCCAGCAGCCAGGGACAGGAGAATCAGCCCCAGCATTTT CASSQGQENQPQHF
TRBJ1-4 14 . . TRBV27 TGTGCCAGCAGACCTCTAGCCCTCGATGAAAAACTGTTTTTT CASRPLALDEKLFF
TRBJ2-1 18 . . TRBV21-1 TGTGCCAGCAGCTCGCCCGTAACGGACCCCGGCAACCCACATGAGCAGTTCTTC CASSSPVTDPGNPHEQFF
TRBJ2-3 15 . . TRBV7-3 TGTGCCAGCAGTCTGGGCGCGGGATACACAGATACGCAGTATTTT CASSLGAGYTDTQYF
TRBJ2-1 15 . . TRBV5-1 TGCGCCAGCAGTTTAGTGACTAGCTCCTACAATGAGCAGTTCTTC CASSLVTSSYNEQFF
TRBJ2-7 16 . once TRBV2 TGTGCCAGCACCTGGCAGGGCCGTACCCTCTCCTACGAGCAGTACTTC CASTWQGRTLSYEQYF
TRBJ1-3 16 . few TRBV9 TGTGCCAGCAGCGCCCAGGGCGGGGGCCAAGGGAACACCATATATTTT CASSAQGGGQGNTIYF
TRBJ2-7 16 . . TRBV28 TGTGCCAGCAGTTTATCTACTCCTCCCGGGGGCTACGAGCAGTACTTC CASSLSTPPGGYEQYF
TRBJ2-1 15 . . TRBV6-5 TGTGCCAGCAGTTATTACGGGGGGCGACTCAATGAGCAGTTCTTC CASSYYGGRLNEQFF
TRBJ2-1 16 . . TRBV7-6 TGTGCCAGCAGCTTTGAGGGGAGCGGATCCTACAATGAGCAGTTCTTC CASSFEGSGSYNEQFF
TRBJ1-2 15 . . TRBV14 TGTGCCAGCAGCCAGTCAGGGGTTCCTTACTATGGCTACACCTTC CASSQSGVPYYGYTF
TRBJ1-1 15 . . TRBV28 TGTGCCAGCAGTTTGGGCGGACTCGTAAGAACTGAAGCTTTCTTT CASSLGGLVRTEAFF
TRBJ2-1 15 TRBD2 . TRBV2 TGTGCCAGCAGTAAGCGGGGGCGGAGGGACAATGAGCAGTTCTTC CASSKRGRRDNEQFF
TRBJ2-7 15 . . TRBV5-4 TGTGCCAGCAGCTTGGGGCAGGCCAACCTCTACGAGCAGTACTTC CASSLGQANLYEQYF
TRBJ1-1 15 . . TRBV6-5 TGTGCCAGCAGCCGACCGATATACGAGAACACTGAAGCTTTCTTT CASSRPIYENTEAFF
TRBJ1-1 14 . . TRBV6-1 TGTGCCAGCACAGAACAGGGTTTGTACACTGAAGCTTTCTTT CASTEQGLYTEAFF
TRBJ1-4 15 . . TRBV4-1 TGCGCCAGCAGCCGTGACAGAACAACTAATGAAAAACTGTTTTTT CASSRDRTTNEKLFF
TRBJ2-2 12 TRBD2 . TRBV30 TGTGCCTGGAGCAGCGGGAGCGGGGAGCTGTTTTTT CAWSSGSGELFF
TRBJ1-5 17 TRBD1 . TRBV19 TGTGCCAGTAGTATATACGGCCCCGACAGGGGGGGGTTGCCCCAGCATTTT CASSIYGPDRGGLPQHF
TRBJ1-5 14 . few TRBV10-2 TGCGCCAGCAGTGAGGGAGGGTCAGGGCAGCCCCAGCATTTT CASSEGGSGQPQHF
TRBJ2-2 15 . . TRBV6-1 TGTGCCAGCAGTGAAGCGTTGGGAGGCAGGGGGGAGCTGTTTTTT CASSEALGGRGELFF
TRBJ2-3 15 . . TRBV19 TGTGCCAGTAGTATAGGCGGCGTTGCCACAGATACGCAGTATTTT CASSIGGVATDTQYF
TRBJ2-3 14 . . TRBV7-2 TGTGCCAGCAGCTTTGACCGTTACACAGATACGCAGTATTTT CASSFDRYTDTQYF
TRBJ1-2 14 . . TRBV7-9 TGTGCCAGCAGCTTAGGCCCGGAGGGGACTGGCTACACCTTC CASSLGPEGTGYTF
TRBJ2-3 16 . . TRBV7-8 TGTGCCAGCAGCTTATCCCTCCGGGAGCGGTTGGATACGCAGTATTTT CASSLSLRERLDTQYF
TRBJ2-7 14 . once TRBV14 TGTGCCAGCAGTCCCGTGGACATTTGGTACGAGCAGTACTTC CASSPVDIWYEQYF
TRBJ2-1 14 . . TRBV11-2 TGTGCCAGCACCCTGGTAGGCGGGATTCGCGAGCAGTTCTTC CASTLVGGIREQFF
TRBJ2-2 16 TRBD1 . TRBV6-5 TGTGCCAGCAGTTACTCGACTACAGGGGCCACCGGGGAGCTGTTTTTT CASSYSTTGATGELFF
TRBJ2-1 15 . . TRBV7-3 TGTGCCAGCAGCTTCGGTACGGGACCCCACAATGAGCAGTTCTTC CASSFGTGPHNEQFF
TRBJ2-1 14 TRBD2 . TRBV5-1 TGCGCCAGCAGCCTGGGACTAGCTACGAATGAGCAGTTCTTC CASSLGLATNEQFF
TRBJ2-7 15 . . TRBV7-9 TGTGCCAGCAGCTTAGGGCGCGGGTACCCGACCGAGCAGTACTTC CASSLGRGYPTEQYF
TRBJ2-3 15 TRBD2 . TRBV7-2 TGTGCCAGCAGCTTAAACGGGAGGGTCGCAGATACGCAGTATTTT CASSLNGRVADTQYF
TRBJ1-2 13 TRBD1 . TRBV18 TGTGCCAGCTCACACGGACAGGAGGATGGCTACACCTTC CASSHGQEDGYTF
TRBJ2-5 15 . . TRBV7-2 TGTGCCAGCAGCTTATACCAGCGGGTCCAAGAGACCCAGTACTTC CASSLYQRVQETQYF
TRBJ1-3 16 TRBD1 . TRBV9 TGTGCCAGCAGCCCCCGGGACAGGGGGATCGTGCACACCATATATTTT CASSPRDRGIVHTIYF
TRBJ1-1 16 . . TRBV6-6 TGTGCCACCGCTAGGGGGTCCCTAGACAGGCACACTGAAGCTTTCTTT CATARGSLDRHTEAFF
TRBJ2-5 15 . . TRBV5-4 TGTGCCAGCAGCCGAGGACAGACATTCCAAGAGACCCAGTACTTC CASSRGQTFQETQYF
TRBJ1-2 15 TRBD1 . TRBV6-1 TGTGCCAGCAGTGAAGGGGGGACAGGGGGCCATGGCTACACCTTC CASSEGGTGGHGYTF
TRBJ2-3 14 . . TRBV19 TGTGCCAGTAGTATGGGTAGGGGCACAGATACGCAGTATTTT CASSMGRGTDTQYF
TRBJ1-2 12 . once TRBV6-4 TGTGCCAGCAGTGACAGGGGGTATGGCTACACCTTC CASSDRGYGYTF
TRBJ1-4 13 . . TRBV7-2 TGTGCCAGCAGCTTAAGAATAGAACAGGGCTTGTTTTTT CASSLRIEQGLFF
TRBJ1-2 13 . few TRBV9 TGTGCCAGCAGCGCCACAGTCGACTATGGCTACACCTTC CASSATVDYGYTF